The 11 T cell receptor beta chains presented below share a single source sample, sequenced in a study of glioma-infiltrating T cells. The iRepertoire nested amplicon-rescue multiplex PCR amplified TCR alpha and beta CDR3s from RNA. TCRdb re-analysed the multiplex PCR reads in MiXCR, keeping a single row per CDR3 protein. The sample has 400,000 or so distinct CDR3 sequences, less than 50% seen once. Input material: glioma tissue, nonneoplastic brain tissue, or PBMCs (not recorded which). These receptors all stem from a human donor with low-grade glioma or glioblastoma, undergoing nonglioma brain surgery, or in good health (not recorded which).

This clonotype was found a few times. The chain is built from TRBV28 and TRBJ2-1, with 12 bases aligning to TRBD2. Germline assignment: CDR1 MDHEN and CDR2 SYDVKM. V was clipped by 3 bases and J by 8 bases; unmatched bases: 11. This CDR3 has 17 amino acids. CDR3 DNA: TGTGCCAGCAGTTTGCCCGGACTAGCGGGACGAAGCGATGAGCAGTTCTTC. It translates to CASSLPGLAGRSDEQFF.

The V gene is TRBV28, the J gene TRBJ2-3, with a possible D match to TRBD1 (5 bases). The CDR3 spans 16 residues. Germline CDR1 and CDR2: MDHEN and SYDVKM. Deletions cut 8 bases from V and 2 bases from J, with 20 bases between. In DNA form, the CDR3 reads TGTGCCAGCGCCTTTGCCAGGGCCGGTAACACAGATACGCAGTATTTT. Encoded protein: CASAFARAGNTDTQYF.

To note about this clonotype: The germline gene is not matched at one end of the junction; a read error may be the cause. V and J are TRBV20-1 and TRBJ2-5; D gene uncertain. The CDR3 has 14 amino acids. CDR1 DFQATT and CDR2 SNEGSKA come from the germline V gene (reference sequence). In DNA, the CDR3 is TGCGGTGCTAGAGATCCTCCGGAGCAAGAGACCCAGTACTTC. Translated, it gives CGARDPPEQETQYF.

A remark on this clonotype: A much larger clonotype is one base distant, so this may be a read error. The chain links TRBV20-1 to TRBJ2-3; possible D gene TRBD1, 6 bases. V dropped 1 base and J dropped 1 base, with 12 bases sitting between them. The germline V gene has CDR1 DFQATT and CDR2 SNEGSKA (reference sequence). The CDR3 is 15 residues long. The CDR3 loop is CSARGLGGGTDTQYF. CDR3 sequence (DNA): TGCAGTGCTAGAGGGTTAGGGGGAGGCACAGATACGCAGTATTTT.

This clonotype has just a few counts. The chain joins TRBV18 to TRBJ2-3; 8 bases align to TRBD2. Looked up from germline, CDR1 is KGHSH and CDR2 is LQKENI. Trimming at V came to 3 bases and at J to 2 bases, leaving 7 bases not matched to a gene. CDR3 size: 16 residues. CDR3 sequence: CASSPLRLANTDTQYF. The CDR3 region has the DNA TGTGCCAGCTCACCTCTTCGACTAGCGAACACAGATACGCAGTATTTT.

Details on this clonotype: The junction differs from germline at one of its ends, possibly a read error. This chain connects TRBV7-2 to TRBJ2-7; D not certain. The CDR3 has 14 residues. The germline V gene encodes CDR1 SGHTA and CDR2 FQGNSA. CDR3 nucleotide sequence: TGTGCCAGCAGCGCGACTCCGGATCCCTACGAGCTGTACTTC. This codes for CASSATPDPYELYF.

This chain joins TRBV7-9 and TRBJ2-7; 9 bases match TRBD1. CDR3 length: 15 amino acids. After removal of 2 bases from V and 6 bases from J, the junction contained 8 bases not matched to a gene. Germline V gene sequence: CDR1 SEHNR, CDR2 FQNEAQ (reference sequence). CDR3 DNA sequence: TGTGCCAGCAGCTTAACCGGGACAGGGATCGGCGAGCAGTACTTC. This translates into CASSLTGTGIGEQYF.

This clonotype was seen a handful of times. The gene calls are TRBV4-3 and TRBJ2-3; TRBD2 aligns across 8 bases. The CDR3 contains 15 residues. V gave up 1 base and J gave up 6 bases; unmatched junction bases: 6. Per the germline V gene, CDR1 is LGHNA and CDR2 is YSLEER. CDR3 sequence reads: CASSQAAGVSDTQYF. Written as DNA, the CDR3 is TGCGCCAGCAGCCAAGCAGCGGGAGTATCGGATACGCAGTATTTT.

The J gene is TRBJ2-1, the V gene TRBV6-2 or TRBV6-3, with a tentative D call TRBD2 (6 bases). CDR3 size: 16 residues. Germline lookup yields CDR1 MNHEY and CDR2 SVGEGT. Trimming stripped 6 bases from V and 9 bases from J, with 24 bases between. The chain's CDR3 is CASSQLASGRGTEQFF. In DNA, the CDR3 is TGTGCCAGCAGCCAACTCGCAAGCGGGCGGGGTACTGAGCAGTTCTTC.

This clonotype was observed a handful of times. The CDR3 loop reads CASKNRIFDYNSPLHF. Here the CDR3 DNA reads TGTGCCAGCAAAAACAGGATATTCGACTATAATTCACCCCTCCACTTT. V gene TRBV28 combines with J gene TRBJ1-6; maybe TRBD1 (5 bases). This CDR3 spans 16 amino acids. The V end was cut by 7 bases, the J end by 3 bases, with 16 bases between. Germline CDR1 and CDR2: MDHEN and SYDVKM.

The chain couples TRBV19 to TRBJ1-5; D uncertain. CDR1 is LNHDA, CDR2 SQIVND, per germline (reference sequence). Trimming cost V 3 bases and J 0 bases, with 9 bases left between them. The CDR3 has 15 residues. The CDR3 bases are TGTGCCAGTAGTATGGGCCACAATAGCAATCAGCCCCAGCATTTT. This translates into CASSMGHNSNQPQHF. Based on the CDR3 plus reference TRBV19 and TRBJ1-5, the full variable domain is DGGITQSPKYLFRKEGQNVTLSCEQNLNHDAMYWYRQDPGQGLRLIYYSQIVNDFQKGDIAEGYSVSREKKESFPLTVTSAQKNPTAFYLCASSMGHNSNQPQHFGDGTRLSIL.